Each of the 8 T cell receptor beta chains below was sequenced from the same sample in a study of T cell repertoires in cytomegalovirus infection. These receptors' targets are unknown. In TCRdb, the reads were re-called with MiXCR into one record per CDR3 protein. Of 370,000 or so distinct CDR3 sequences listed, roughly a third are singletons. The sequenced sample was cultured PBMCs, obtained from culture after CMV antigen stimulation. These receptors all stem from a human donor in good health (CMV status not recorded). Some clones in this sample may be carry-over from other donors' samples.

The rearrangement links TRBV27 to TRBJ2-7; D call uncertain. CDR1 is MNHEY, CDR2 SMNVEV, per germline (reference sequence). V was shortened by 7 bases and J by 2 bases, with 12 bases between the two germline ends. CDR3 size: 13 residues. CDR3 sequence: CASKPLDPYEQYV. CDR3 DNA sequence: TGTGCCAGCAAACCCCTAGACCCCTACGAGCAGTACGTC.

Here the CDR3 reads CASSEEGLAGFRGELFF. In DNA, the CDR3 is TGTGCCAGCAGCGAGGAGGGACTAGCGGGATTTCGCGGGGAGCTGTTTTTT. V and J are TRBV9 and TRBJ2-2; 13 positions agree with TRBD2. The junction had 9 bases not matched to a gene; V was cut back by 3 bases and J by 7 bases. Germline V gene data show CDR1 as SGDLS and CDR2 as YYNGEE. This CDR3 contains 17 residues.

The V call is TRBV5-1, the J call TRBJ1-2; 9 bases map to TRBD1. The germline V gene has CDR1 SGHRS and CDR2 YFSETQ. J gave up 4 bases and V 0 bases, and 7 bases lay outside the gene matches. The CDR3 consists of 16 residues. The CDR3 here is CASSLVGTGFLYGYTF. DNA of the CDR3: TGCGCCAGCAGCTTGGTAGGGACAGGGTTTCTCTATGGCTACACCTTC.

The V and J genes are TRBV4-2 and TRBJ2-1, with 10 nucleotides matching TRBD2. V shed 0 bases and J 3 bases; nucleotides not matched to a gene: 2. From germline, CDR1 is LGHNA and CDR2 YNFKEQ. The CDR3 spans 16 residues. The CDR3 spells CASSQDPSGGYNEQFF. The CDR3 DNA sequence: TGTGCCAGCAGCCAAGACCCTAGCGGGGGCTACAATGAGCAGTTCTTC.

The chain couples TRBV5-5 to TRBJ1-2; D is unresolved. V was cut by 4 bases and J by 3 bases, with 10 bases left in between. The CDR3 is 13 residues long. Germline V CDR1 and CDR2: SGHKS, YYEKEE (reference sequence). Written as DNA, the CDR3 is TGTGCCAGCAGCGCGGACGGCTACTATGGCTACACCTTC. Amino acid sequence: CASSADGYYGYTF.

Only a few counts were recorded for this clonotype. This rearrangement joins TRBV28 to TRBJ2-3, with 8 positions matching TRBD1. After removal of 5 bases from V and 4 bases from J, the junction contained 5 bases not matched to a gene. The V gene's germline CDR1 is MDHEN and CDR2 SYDVKM. There are 14 residues in the CDR3. The CDR3: CASSEGQGADTQYF. CDR3 sequence (DNA): TGTGCCAGCAGTGAAGGACAGGGCGCAGATACGCAGTATTTT.

This clonotype was counted a single time. V gene TRBV28 combines with J gene TRBJ2-7, with TRBD2 matching over 9 bases. V lost 4 bases, J lost 3 bases, and 7 bases stayed unmatched. This CDR3 contains 15 residues. Germline-derived CDR1 and CDR2 are MDHEN and SYDVKM. Here the CDR3 reads CASSSSGTSSYEQYF. The CDR3 bases are TGTGCCAGCAGTTCCTCCGGGACTAGCAGCTACGAGCAGTACTTC. The whole variable domain, filled in from reference TRBV28 and TRBJ2-7, reads DVKVTQSSRYLVKRTGEKVFLECVQDMDHENMFWYRQDPGLGLRLIYFSYDVKMKEKGDIPEGYSVSREKKERFSLILESASTNQTSMYLCASSSSGTSSYEQYFGPGTRLTVT.

This clonotype was seen only once. The chain is built from TRBV19 and TRBJ1-1; D uncertain. The germline V gene has CDR1 LNHDA and CDR2 SQIVND (reference sequence). Trimming removed 0 bases from V and 8 bases from J, with 7 bases in between. CDR3 length: 12 residues. The CDR3 DNA reads TGTGCCAGTAGTATAGACTTGCACGAAGCTTTCTTT. Translating gives CASSIDLHEAFF. The full variable domain, completed using reference TRBV19 and TRBJ1-1, is DGGITQSPKYLFRKEGQNVTLSCEQNLNHDAMYWYRQDPGQGLRLIYYSQIVNDFQKGDIAEGYSVSREKKESFPLTVTSAQKNPTAFYLCASSIDLHEAFFGQGTRLTVV.